This section outlines one T cell receptor (beta chain) sequence together with its context. Its specificity is not known. Time point here: pre-treatment sample, taken before nivolumab and TIL therapy. Most excised metastases sampled were pleural nodules or supraclavicular lymph nodes. Patients were adults with stage 4 NSCLC. The CDR3 totals 14 residues. Looked up from germline, CDR1 is SGHRS and CDR2 is YFSETQ. V lost 4 bases to trimming and J lost 0 bases; unmatched junction nucleotides: 3. The sample is drawn from a study of TIL therapy for anti-PD-1-resistant metastatic lung cancer. Points from the study as a whole: The cohort had more treatment-naive, never-smoker and oncogene-addicted patients than typical.

This was the immunoSEQ v3 assay. Produced via immunoSEQ multiplex PCR; TCRdb's table is partial and in-frame only. Of roughly 28,000 clones in the sample, less than 65% were seen once. This TCR was sampled from a woman aged 30 to 85 with non-small cell lung cancer. The rearrangement links TRBV5-1 to TRBJ1-1, with TRBD1 matching over 7 bases. The sample in question was tumor tissue, obtained at baseline. CDR3 DNA: TGCGCCAGCAGCGGGACAGTCATGAACACTGAAGCTTTCTTT. This translates into CASSGTVMNTEAFF.